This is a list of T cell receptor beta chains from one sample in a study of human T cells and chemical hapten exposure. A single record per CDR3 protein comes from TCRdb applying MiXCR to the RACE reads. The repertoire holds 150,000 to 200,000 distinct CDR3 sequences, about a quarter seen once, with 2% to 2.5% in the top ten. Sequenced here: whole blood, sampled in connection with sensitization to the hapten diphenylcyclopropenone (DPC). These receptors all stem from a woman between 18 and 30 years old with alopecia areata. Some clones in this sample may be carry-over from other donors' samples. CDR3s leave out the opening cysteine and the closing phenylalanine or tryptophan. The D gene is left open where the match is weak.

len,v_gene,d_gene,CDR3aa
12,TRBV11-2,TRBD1,ASSPGTGRQPQH
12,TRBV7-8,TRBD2,ASTELAGFGEQY
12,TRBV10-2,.,ARSELEEEATQY
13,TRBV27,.,ASSPGGRAHEKLF
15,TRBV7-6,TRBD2,ASAKYIAGAGQETQY
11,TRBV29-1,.,SVEGRFTDTQY
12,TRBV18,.,ASSHPARRDIQY
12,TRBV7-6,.,ASSRAGLLGEQY
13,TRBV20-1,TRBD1,SARIRGQMNTEAF
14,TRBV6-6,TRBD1,ASRPNGQGAVSAQH
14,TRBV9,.,ASSPYVKASRETQY
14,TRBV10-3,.,AISGIEGTVSYEQY
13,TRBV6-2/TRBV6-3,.,ASSYYRLLQGGYT
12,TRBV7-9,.,ASTLGTPYNEQF
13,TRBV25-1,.,ASIPGAEAYNEQF
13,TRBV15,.,ATSRDPDLLYGYT
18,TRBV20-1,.,SARELPSRGMSSYNSPLH
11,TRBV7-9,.,ASSPGTTGELF
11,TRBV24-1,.,ATSDLLGQPQH
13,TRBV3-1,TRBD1,ASSLHRGEGSPLH
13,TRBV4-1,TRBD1,ASSPVQGATYEQY
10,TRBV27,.,ASSSRTDTQY
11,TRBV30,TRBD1,AWSRQGNYEQY
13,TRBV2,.,AIQGASGPYNEQF
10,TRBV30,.,AWTPGAYEQY
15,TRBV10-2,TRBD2,ASSELASGGALYEQF
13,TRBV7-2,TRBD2,ASSFRGLDRDEQY
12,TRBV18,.,ASSPRNGNEKLF
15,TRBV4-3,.,ASSQVPSVPNTGELF
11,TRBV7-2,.,ASSLIADYEQY
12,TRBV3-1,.,ASSRRWEGVEAF
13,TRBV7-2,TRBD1,ASTLTGVVTDTQY
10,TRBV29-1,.,SALSQGNEQF
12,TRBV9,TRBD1,ASSVSDRPNEQF
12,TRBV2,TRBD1,ARGTVVGADTQY
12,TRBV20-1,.,SARDMTAIYEQY
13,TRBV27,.,ASSPGQAAKNIQY
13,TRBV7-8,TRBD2,ASSRDAGGGYEQF
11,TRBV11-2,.,ASNLLLNTEAF
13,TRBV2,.,ASSEPGLTGYGYT
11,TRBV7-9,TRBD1,ATQTGGGTEAF
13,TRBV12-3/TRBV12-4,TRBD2,ASTSSGSRTDTQY
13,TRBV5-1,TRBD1,ASSLDGTGNQPQH
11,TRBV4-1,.,ASSQEIFTEAF
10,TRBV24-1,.,ATSGNPGELF
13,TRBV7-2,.,ASSLATFSNQPQH
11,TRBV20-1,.,SAIRGRNTEAF
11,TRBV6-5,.,ASSYSTRGEQF
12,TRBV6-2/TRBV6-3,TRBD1,ASRSDRESSGYT
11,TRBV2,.,ASIGDTNTEAF
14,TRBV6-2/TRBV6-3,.,ASSYHSGKGGKTQY
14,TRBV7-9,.,ASSPLAPGGFYEQY
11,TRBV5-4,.,ASSYDRNYGYT
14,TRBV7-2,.,ASRKGPFGRQVEQY
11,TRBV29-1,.,SVEFSGYNEQF
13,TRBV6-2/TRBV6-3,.,ASSYEWSSYNEQF